The 25 T cell receptor beta chains in this list originate from one sample, sequenced in a study of vaccination effects on CD4 cells after COVID-19. Profiling relied on immunoSEQ multiplex PCR, and the TCRdb table lists in-frame clones only, not all of them. The sample gives around 30,000 clones, more than 55% of which show up once; roughly 8.4% is in the top ten. Antigens of these TCRs are unknown. CD4+ T cells specific for antigen were expanded with viral peptide pools by the ViraFEST assay before sequencing. Investigators separated out CD4+ T cells once approximately 11 days of culture had passed. Participants got two doses of BNT162b2 or mRNA-1273 vaccine. This specimen consisted of CD4+ T cells from PBMCs cultured with SARS-CoV-2 spike peptides, obtained after COVID-19 vaccination. The receptors were gathered from a human donor who received a COVID-19 vaccine.

V gene TRBV10-1 combines with J gene TRBJ2-1; 11 bases are shared with TRBD1. This CDR3 spans 13 amino acids. Germline V gene sequence: CDR1 WNHNN, CDR2 SYGVQD (reference sequence). After removal of 8 bases from V and 7 bases from J, the junction contained 4 bases not matched to a gene. CDR3 region: CASGTGGGNEQFF. The CDR3 region has the DNA TGCGCCAGCGGGACAGGGGGTGGTAATGAGCAGTTCTTC.

The chain has TRBV10-3 and TRBJ2-7; TRBD1 matches at 8 bases. The CDR3 contains 16 residues. The germline CDR1 and CDR2 sequences are ENHRY and SYGVKD. J lost 0 bases, V lost 3 bases, and 7 bases had no gene match. The CDR3 sequence: CAISDAGDRTSYEQYF. CDR3 sequence (DNA): TGTGCCATCAGTGATGCCGGGGACAGGACCTCCTACGAGCAGTACTTC.

The chain couples TRBV9 to TRBJ1-1, with a tentative D call TRBD1 (5 bases). This CDR3 contains 16 residues. Looked up from germline, CDR1 is SGDLS and CDR2 is YYNGEE. V was pared by 0 bases and J by 2 bases, with 14 bases between. This CDR3 reads CASSVGMAGSNTEAFF. In DNA, the CDR3 is TGTGCCAGCAGCGTAGGCATGGCAGGGTCAAACACTGAAGCTTTCTTT.

This clone came up a few times. The CDR3: CATHQGLGQPQHF. CDR3 in DNA: TGTGCCACACATCAGGGGTTAGGGCAGCCCCAGCATTTT. This chain joins TRBV6-5 and TRBJ1-5; D is possibly TRBD1 (6 bases). The V gene lost 10 bases and the J gene lost 7 bases, with 17 bases spanning the gap. Germline V gene lookup returns CDR1 MNHEY and CDR2 SVGAGI. The CDR3 extends over 13 amino acids.

The rearrangement uses TRBV10-3 and TRBJ2-3, with 11 bases that match TRBD2. The CDR3 spans 18 residues. After removal of 3 bases from V and 3 bases from J, the junction contained 11 bases not matched to a gene. Germline V gene sequence: CDR1 ENHRY, CDR2 SYGVKD. The CDR3 region has the DNA TGTGCCATCAGTGACGGTGTTATAGCGGGGGGGGGTACAGATACGCAGTATTTT. This codes for CAISDGVIAGGGTDTQYF.

This clone was observed a few times. The V gene is TRBV18, the J gene TRBJ2-2; either TRBD1 or TRBD2 may supply D (5 bases each). Germline V gene sequence: CDR1 KGHSH, CDR2 LQKENI. Trimming removed 3 bases at V and 1 base at J, with 15 bases between. The CDR3 runs to 17 residues. The CDR3 coding sequence is TGTGCCAGCTCACCCCGGGACGTCGAACTGAACACCGGGGAGCTGTTTTTT. This translates into CASSPRDVELNTGELFF.

This clone turned up a few times. This chain joins TRBV10-3 and TRBJ1-5; 7 bases are shared with TRBD1. The CDR3 loop spans 15 amino acids. Trimming at V came to 0 bases and at J to 3 bases, leaving 2 bases not matched to a gene. Germline V gives CDR1 ENHRY, CDR2 SYGVKD. Here the CDR3 reads CAISESTGNNQPQHF. In DNA, the CDR3 is TGTGCCATCAGTGAGTCGACAGGGAACAATCAGCCCCAGCATTTT.

This chain uses TRBV18 with TRBJ1-5; D gene ambiguous. Looked up from germline, CDR1 is KGHSH and CDR2 is LQKENI. Between the trimmed V and J ends, which lost 2 bases and 0 bases, there was a span of 11 bases. The CDR3 length is 16 residues. CDR3 sequence: CASSPGREYSNQPQHF. In nucleotides, the CDR3 is TGTGCCAGCTCACCAGGGAGGGAATATAGCAATCAGCCCCAGCATTTT. Complete variable domain (other parts from reference TRBV18 and TRBJ1-5): NAGVMQNPRHLVRRRGQEARLRCSPMKGHSHVYWYRQLPEEGLKFMVYLQKENIIDESGMPKERFSAEFPKEGPSILRIQQVVRGDSAAYFCASSPGREYSNQPQHFGDGTRLSIL.

The CDR3 here is CASSLGRGPSYEQYF. Here the CDR3 DNA reads TGTGCCAGCAGTTTAGGGCGGGGGCCGTCCTACGAGCAGTACTTC. This chain uses TRBV27 with TRBJ2-7, with a tentative D call TRBD2 (7 bases). This CDR3 region has 15 residues. Germline V gene data show CDR1 as MNHEY and CDR2 as SMNVEV (reference sequence). Trimming removed 2 bases at V and 1 base at J, with 12 bases between.

The CDR3 here is CASSQEVSGGLANNEQFF. CDR3 bases: TGCGCCAGCAGCCAAGAAGTGAGTGGGGGGTTGGCAAACAATGAGCAGTTCTTC. The rearrangement links TRBV4-1 to TRBJ2-1; D possibly corresponds to TRBD2 (6 bases). Germline V CDR1 and CDR2: MGHRA, YSYEKL. The ends were cut back, 0 bases at V and 5 bases at J, with 20 bases in the middle. This CDR3 contains 18 residues.

The chain's CDR3 is CASSLYRDRGYEQYF. As DNA, the CDR3 is TGTGCCAGCAGCTTATACCGGGACAGGGGCTACGAGCAGTACTTC. The V and J genes are TRBV7-9 and TRBJ2-7; 10 bases fit TRBD1. CDR1 and CDR2 from the germline V gene are SEHNR and FQNEAQ (reference sequence). V was pared by 2 bases and J by 3 bases, with 4 bases of the junction left unmatched. The length of the CDR3 is 15 residues.

This chain connects TRBV11-1 to TRBJ2-7; D possibly matches TRBD1 or TRBD2 (5 bases each). Germline loops: CDR1 SGHAT, CDR2 FQDESV (reference sequence). The CDR3 runs to 16 residues. V was pared by 5 bases and J by 2 bases, with 19 bases between. As DNA, the CDR3 is TGTGCCAGCAGCCCTTTAAGCTCCCGGGGCACCTACGAGCAGTACTTC. It codes for CASSPLSSRGTYEQYF. The full variable domain, rest sourced from reference TRBV11-1 and TRBJ2-7, is EAEVAQSPRYKITEKSQAVAFWCDPISGHATLYWYRQILGQGPELLVQFQDESVVDDSQLPKDRFSAERLKGVDSTLKIQPAELGDSAMYLCASSPLSSRGTYEQYFGPGTRLTVT.

The chain links TRBV2 to TRBJ2-1; D perhaps matches TRBD1 (5 bases). CDR1 and CDR2 from the germline V gene are SNHLY and FYNNEI. V shed 2 bases and J shed 9 bases, with 8 bases lying between them. The CDR3 totals 12 residues. Written as DNA, the CDR3 is TGTGCCAGCAGTGAACAGGGTGGTGAGCAGTTCTTC. It specifies CASSEQGGEQFF.

This chain links TRBV6-5 with TRBJ2-5, with D possibly matching TRBD1 (5 bases). CDR1 is MNHEY, CDR2 SVGAGI, per germline. The CDR3 runs 15 residues. V was trimmed by 5 bases and J by 1 base, leaving 14 bases between them. CDR3 DNA: TGTGCCAGCAGTCTCGAGTGGACACCCCAAGAGACCCAGTACTTC. It codes for CASSLEWTPQETQYF.

This clone appeared a few times. This chain joins TRBV9 and TRBJ1-2, with D hard to call. The germline V and J ends were trimmed by 1 base and 2 bases, with 9 bases remaining between them. The germline CDR1 and CDR2 sequences are SGDLS and YYNGEE. There are 14 residues in the CDR3. As DNA, the CDR3 is TGTGCCAGCAGCGTAATGAGAGCCAACTATGGCTACACCTTC. It codes for CASSVMRANYGYTF. The full variable domain, rest sourced from reference TRBV9 and TRBJ1-2, is DSGVTQTPKHLITATGQRVTLRCSPRSGDLSVYWYQQSLDQGLQFLIQYYNGEERAKGNILERFSAQQFPDLHSELNLSSLELGDSALYFCASSVMRANYGYTFGSGTRLTVV.

Here the CDR3 reads CASGQTGGNQPQHF. CDR3 nucleotide sequence: TGTGCCAGCGGACAAACAGGGGGCAATCAGCCCCAGCATTTT. The V and J genes are TRBV3-1 (or the pseudogene TRBV3-2) and TRBJ1-5; 7 bases map to TRBD1. Unmatched junction bases numbered 6, after V lost 8 bases and J lost 2 bases. This CDR3 spans 14 amino acids. Germline V gives CDR1 LGHDT, CDR2 YNNKEL (reference sequence).

The chain couples TRBV4-1 to TRBJ2-5; the match to TRBD2 covers 12 bases. This CDR3 spans 17 amino acids. Trimming took 0 bases from V and 7 from J; bases not matched to a gene: 9. Germline V gene lookup returns CDR1 MGHRA and CDR2 YSYEKL. The CDR3, as DNA: TGCGCCAGCAGCCAAGACGGGGCTAGCGGGGGGGCGGGGACCCAGTACTTC. This sequence encodes CASSQDGASGGAGTQYF.

This chain connects TRBV7-6 to TRBJ2-1, with D maybe TRBD1 (5 bases). Germline V CDR1 and CDR2: SGHVS, FNYEAQ. Trimming took 1 base from V and 4 from J, leaving 11 bases between them. The CDR3 length is 15 residues. The CDR3 bases are TGTGCCAGCAGCTTAGGCTTGTCAGGGTACAATGAGCAGTTCTTC. As protein: CASSLGLSGYNEQFF.

This rearrangement joins TRBV7-9 to TRBJ2-1, with unresolved D. V gave up 4 bases and J gave up 11 bases, with 12 bases separating them. CDR1 SEHNR and CDR2 FQNEAQ come from the germline V gene (reference sequence). The CDR3 is 12 amino acids. The DNA for the CDR3 is TGTGCCAGCAGCTCAAATAAGGTAAAGCAGTTCTTC. Translation: CASSSNKVKQFF.

This chain joins TRBV13 and TRBJ2-1; TRBD2 matches 15 bases. The trim removed 4 bases at V and 10 bases at J, leaving 5 bases unmatched. Germline V lookup: CDR1 PRHDT, CDR2 FYEKMQ (reference sequence). The CDR3 runs 15 residues. CDR3 bases: TGTGCCAGCAGCTGGCCGGGACTAGCGGGAGGCGAGCAGTTCTTC. This gives the protein CASSWPGLAGGEQFF.

The J gene is TRBJ2-7, the V gene TRBV12-3 or TRBV12-4; 11 bases map to TRBD1. The CDR3 contains 13 residues. With 8 bases clipped from V and 5 bases from J, the junction kept 5 bases outside the gene matches. The CDR3 DNA reads as TGTGCCAGCGGAAGGACAGGGGGCCACGAGCAGTACTTC. This translates into CASGRTGGHEQYF.

The J gene is TRBJ1-2, the V gene TRBV6-5; possibly TRBD1 for D (5 bases). This CDR3 comprises 15 residues. Trimming took 8 bases from V and 0 from J, leaving 16 bases between them. Germline V CDR1 and CDR2: MNHEY, SVGAGI. The CDR3 coding sequence is TGTGCCAGCGCTGGGACTTATATAGCTAACTATGGCTACACCTTC. This gives the protein CASAGTYIANYGYTF.

This chain uses TRBV7-9 with TRBJ2-3; 10 bases align to TRBD1. CDR3 length: 16 residues. Germline trimming cut 1 base from V and 5 bases from J; bases unmatched to any gene: 6. The germline V gene encodes CDR1 SEHNR and CDR2 FQNEAQ (reference sequence). CDR3 nucleotide sequence: TGTGCCAGCAGCTTAGTGGGACAGGGGTCTCTAGATACGCAGTATTTT. Translation gives CASSLVGQGSLDTQYF. Variable domain in full (rest from reference TRBV7-9 and TRBJ2-3): DTGVSQNPRHKITKRGQNVTFRCDPISEHNRLYWYRQTLGQGPEFLTYFQNEAQLEKSRLLSDRFSAERPKGSFSTLEIQRTEQGDSAMYLCASSLVGQGSLDTQYFGPGTRLTVL.

CDR3 residues: CASSPRGGQGLSGYTF. CDR3 coding DNA: TGTGCCAGCAGCCCACGAGGAGGACAGGGTTTAAGTGGCTACACCTTC. The chain carries TRBV3-1 (or the pseudogene TRBV3-2) and TRBJ1-2; 8 nucleotides line up with TRBD1. The CDR3 extends over 16 amino acids. Germline CDR1 and CDR2: LGHDT and YNNKEL (reference sequence). J lost 7 bases, V lost 4 bases, and 14 bases had no gene match.

The V and J genes are TRBV18 and TRBJ2-1; 15 bases agree with TRBD2. In germline, CDR1 is KGHSH, CDR2 LQKENI. This CDR3 comprises 15 residues. Trimming took 8 bases from V and 7 from J; bases not matched to a gene: 6. The chain's CDR3 is CASAPGLAGGNEQFF. CDR3 nucleotide sequence: TGTGCCAGCGCCCCGGGACTAGCGGGAGGTAATGAGCAGTTCTTC.